The 10 T cell receptor beta chains reported below all come from one sample, sequenced in a study of blood T cell repertoires in COVID-19. Only in-frame clones appear in the TCRdb table, and some are missing; sequencing was by immunoSEQ multiplex PCR. The table includes under 200,000 clones, around 81% detected once. Input material: peripheral blood. These receptor sequences come from an elderly woman with COVID-19, enrolled during active disease.

V is TRBV10-3 and J is TRBJ2-1, with D possibly TRBD2 on 6 matching bases. The V end lost 5 bases, the J end lost 5 bases, and 22 bases lay between the germline ends. Germline V gene lookup returns CDR1 ENHRY and CDR2 SYGVKD. CDR3 length: 17 residues. The CDR3 nucleotides are TGTGCCATCAGTCGCCCCCCGGGGGTAGCGGACAACAATGAGCAGTTCTTC. Amino acids: CAISRPPGVADNNEQFF.

This clone came up once. The genes are TRBV27 and TRBJ2-1; possible D gene TRBD1, 6 bases. Trimming removed 5 bases from V and 0 bases from J, with 17 bases in between. The CDR3 contains 17 residues. Germline CDR1 and CDR2: MNHEY and SMNVEV (reference sequence). CDR3 coding DNA: TGTGCCAGCAGTCACCCCCTAAGGGGGAGCTCCTACAATGAGCAGTTCTTC. Protein sequence: CASSHPLRGSSYNEQFF.

The chain couples TRBV28 to TRBJ1-2, with 10 bases lining up with TRBD1. Germline lookup yields CDR1 MDHEN and CDR2 SYDVKM. The ends lost 7 bases at V and 8 bases at J; junction bases unmatched: 13. The CDR3 has 15 residues. For the CDR3, the DNA is TGTGCCAGCAAGGGGACAGGGGTTGGTGCAGCCGGCTACACCTTC. It yields the protein CASKGTGVGAAGYTF.

Only a few counts were recorded for this clone. Here the CDR3 reads CASSVQGSEPQHF. The CDR3 region has the DNA TGTGCCAGCAGTGTGCAGGGAAGTGAGCCCCAGCATTTT. The rearrangement uses TRBV2 and TRBJ1-5, with D maybe TRBD1 (5 bases). Germline loops: CDR1 SNHLY, CDR2 FYNNEI. This CDR3 is built from 13 residues. Trimming stripped 4 bases from V and 8 bases from J, with 12 bases between.

CDR3 in amino acids: CASSQPGQGVRETQYF. Written as DNA, the CDR3 is TGTGCCAGCAGCCAACCGGGACAGGGAGTGAGAGAGACCCAGTACTTC. This sequence joins TRBV14 and TRBJ2-5, with TRBD1 identical over 9 bases. With 2 bases clipped from V and 4 bases from J, the junction kept 8 bases outside the gene matches. The CDR3 totals 16 residues. Germline CDR1 is SGHDN and CDR2 is FVKESK.

The V gene is TRBV5-4, the J gene TRBJ2-7; perhaps TRBD2 as D (5 bases). From germline, CDR1 is SGHNT and CDR2 YYREEE (reference sequence). The CDR3 sequence is 14 residues long. V was pared by 4 bases and J by 7 bases, with 18 bases between. As DNA, the CDR3 is TGTGCCAGCAGCCTTGGTGCCATCCCGGGGGAGCAGTACTTC. This encodes CASSLGAIPGEQYF.

V gene TRBV5-1 combines with J gene TRBJ1-5; 8 positions agree with TRBD1. V lost 4 bases to trimming and J lost 4 bases; unmatched junction nucleotides: 10. The CDR3 is made up of 16 amino acids. The germline V gene encodes CDR1 SGHRS and CDR2 YFSETQ. CDR3 protein: CASSPGSTGENQPQHF. The DNA of the CDR3 is TGCGCCAGCAGCCCAGGATCGACAGGGGAAAATCAGCCCCAGCATTTT. Filled out from reference TRBV5-1 and TRBJ1-5, the complete variable domain reads KAGVTQTPRYLIKTRGQQVTLSCSPISGHRSVSWYQQTPGQGLQFLFEYFSETQRNKGNFPGRFSGRQFSNSRSEMNVSTLELGDSALYLCASSPGSTGENQPQHFGDGTRLSIL.

V usage is TRBV27 and J usage is TRBJ1-2, with no clear D. CDR3 size: 15 residues. Trimming removed 0 bases at V and 0 bases at J, with 8 bases between. CDR1 and CDR2 (germline): MNHEY, SMNVEV (reference sequence). Here the CDR3 reads CASSLSTTANYGYTF. CDR3 DNA sequence: TGTGCCAGCAGTTTATCGACAACTGCTAACTATGGCTACACCTTC.

The chain couples TRBV1 to TRBJ1-2. TRBV1 is listed as a pseudogene. The CDR3 length is 18 residues. CDR3 bases: TGCACCAGCAGCCAAGACCACTCCTCCCGAAGCGGCAACTATGGCTACACCTTC. Protein product: CTSSQDHSSRSGNYGYTF.

V usage is TRBV5-1 and J usage is TRBJ1-6; D possibly corresponds to TRBD1 (6 bases). The CDR3 contains 15 residues. Germline CDR1 and CDR2: SGHRS and YFSETQ. V was trimmed by 5 bases and J by 10 bases, leaving 19 bases between them. CDR3 sequence reads: CASRPEGGPVSPLHF. The DNA for the CDR3 is TGCGCCAGCAGGCCAGAAGGGGGTCCGGTGTCACCCCTCCACTTT.